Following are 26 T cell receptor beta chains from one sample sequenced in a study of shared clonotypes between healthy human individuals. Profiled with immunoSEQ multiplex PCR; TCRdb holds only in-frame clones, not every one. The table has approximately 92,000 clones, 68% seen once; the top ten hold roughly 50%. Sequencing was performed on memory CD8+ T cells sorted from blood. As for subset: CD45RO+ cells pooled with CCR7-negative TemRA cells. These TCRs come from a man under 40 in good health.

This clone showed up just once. CDR3 DNA sequence: TGTGCTAGTGGTTTGGTACTACAGAAAAGCTCCTACAATGAGCAGTTCTTC. Translation gives CASGLVLQKSSYNEQFF. V usage is TRBV12-5 and J usage is TRBJ2-1; no clear D gene. With 0 bases removed from V and 0 bases from J, the gap between germline ends came to 12 bases. The CDR3 runs to 17 residues. The germline V gene encodes CDR1 LGHNT and CDR2 FRNRAP.

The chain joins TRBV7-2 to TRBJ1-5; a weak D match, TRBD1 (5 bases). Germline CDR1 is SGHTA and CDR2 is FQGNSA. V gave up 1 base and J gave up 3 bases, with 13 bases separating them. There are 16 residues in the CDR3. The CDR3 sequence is CASSLVGLGVNQPQHF. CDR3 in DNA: TGTGCCAGCAGCTTAGTCGGCTTAGGGGTCAATCAGCCCCAGCATTTT. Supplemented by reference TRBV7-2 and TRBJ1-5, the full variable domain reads GAGVSQSPSNKVTEKGKDVELRCDPISGHTALYWYRQSLGQGLEFLIYFQGNSAPDKSGLPSDRFSAERTGGSVSTLTIQRTQQEDSAVYLCASSLVGLGVNQPQHFGDGTRLSIL.

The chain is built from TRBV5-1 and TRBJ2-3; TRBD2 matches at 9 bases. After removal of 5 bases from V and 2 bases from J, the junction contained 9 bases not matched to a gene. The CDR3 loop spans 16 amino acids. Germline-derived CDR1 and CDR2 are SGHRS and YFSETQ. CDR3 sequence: CASSYSGSRDTDTQYF. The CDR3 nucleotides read TGCGCCAGCAGTTATAGCGGGAGCAGGGACACAGATACGCAGTATTTT. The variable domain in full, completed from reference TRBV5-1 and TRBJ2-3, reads KAGVTQTPRYLIKTRGQQVTLSCSPISGHRSVSWYQQTPGQGLQFLFEYFSETQRNKGNFPGRFSGRQFSNSRSEMNVSTLELGDSALYLCASSYSGSRDTDTQYFGPGTRLTVL.

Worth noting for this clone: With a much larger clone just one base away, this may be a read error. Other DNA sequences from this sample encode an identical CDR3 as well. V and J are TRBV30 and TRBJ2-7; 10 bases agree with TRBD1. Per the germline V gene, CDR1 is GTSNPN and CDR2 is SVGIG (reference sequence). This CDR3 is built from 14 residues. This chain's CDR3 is CAWSRDRGPYEQYF. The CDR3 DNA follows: TGTGCCTGGAGTAGGGACAGGGGTCCCTATGAGCAGTACTTC.

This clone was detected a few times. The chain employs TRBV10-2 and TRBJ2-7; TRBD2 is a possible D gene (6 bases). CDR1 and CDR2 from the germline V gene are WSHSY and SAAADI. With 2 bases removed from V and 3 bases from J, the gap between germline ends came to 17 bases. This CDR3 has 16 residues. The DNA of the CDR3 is TGCGCCAGCAGTGAGGAGGGTCCGACTAGTTTCTACGAGCAGTACTTC. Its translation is CASSEEGPTSFYEQYF.

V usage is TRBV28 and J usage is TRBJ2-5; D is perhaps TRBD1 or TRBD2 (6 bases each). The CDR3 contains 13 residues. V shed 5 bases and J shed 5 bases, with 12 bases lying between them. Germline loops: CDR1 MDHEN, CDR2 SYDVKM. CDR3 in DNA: TGTGCCAGCAGTAGGGGGAGGTACGAGACCCAGTACTTC. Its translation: CASSRGRYETQYF. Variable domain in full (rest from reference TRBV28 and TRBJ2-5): DVKVTQSSRYLVKRTGEKVFLECVQDMDHENMFWYRQDPGLGLRLIYFSYDVKMKEKGDIPEGYSVSREKKERFSLILESASTNQTSMYLCASSRGRYETQYFGPGTRLLVL.

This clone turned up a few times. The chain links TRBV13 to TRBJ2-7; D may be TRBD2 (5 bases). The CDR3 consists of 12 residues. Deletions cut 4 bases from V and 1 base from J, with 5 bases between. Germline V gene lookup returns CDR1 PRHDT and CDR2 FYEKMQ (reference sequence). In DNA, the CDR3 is TGTGCCAGCAGCTCGGGATCCTACGAGCAGTACTTC. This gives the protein CASSSGSYEQYF.

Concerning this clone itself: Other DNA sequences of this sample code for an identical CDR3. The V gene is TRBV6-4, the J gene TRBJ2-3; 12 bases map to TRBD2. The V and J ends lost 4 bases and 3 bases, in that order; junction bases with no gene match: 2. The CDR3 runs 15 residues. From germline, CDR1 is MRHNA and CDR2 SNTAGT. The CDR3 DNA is TGTGCCAGCAGTGTACTAGCGGGAGGAACAGATACGCAGTATTTT. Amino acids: CASSVLAGGTDTQYF.

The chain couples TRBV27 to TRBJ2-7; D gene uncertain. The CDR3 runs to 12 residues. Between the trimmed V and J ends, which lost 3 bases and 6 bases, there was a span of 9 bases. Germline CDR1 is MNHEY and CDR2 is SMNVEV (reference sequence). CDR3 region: CASSLGGGEQYF. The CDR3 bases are TGTGCCAGCAGTTTGGGTGGTGGCGAGCAGTACTTC.

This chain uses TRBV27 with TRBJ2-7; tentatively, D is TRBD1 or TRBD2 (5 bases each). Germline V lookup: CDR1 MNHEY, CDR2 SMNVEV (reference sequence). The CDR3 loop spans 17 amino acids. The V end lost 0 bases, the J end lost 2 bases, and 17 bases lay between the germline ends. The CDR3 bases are TGTGCCAGCAGTTTATCTGGGACGTTTCCACTAACCTACGAGCAGTACTTC. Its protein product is CASSLSGTFPLTYEQYF.

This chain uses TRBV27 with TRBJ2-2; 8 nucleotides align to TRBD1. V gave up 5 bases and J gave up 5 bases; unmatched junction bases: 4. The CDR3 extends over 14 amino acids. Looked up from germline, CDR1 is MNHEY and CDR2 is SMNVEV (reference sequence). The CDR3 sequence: CASSIYRGTGELFF. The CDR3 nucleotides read TGTGCCAGCAGTATATACAGGGGGACCGGGGAGCTGTTTTTT.

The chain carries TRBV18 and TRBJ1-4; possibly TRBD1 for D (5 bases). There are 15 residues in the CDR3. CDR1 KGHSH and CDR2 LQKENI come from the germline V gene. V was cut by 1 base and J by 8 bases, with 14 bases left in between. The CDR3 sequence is CASSPRAGTAEKLFF. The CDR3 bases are TGTGCCAGCTCACCACGCGCGGGGACGGCGGAAAAACTGTTTTTT.

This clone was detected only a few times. Written as DNA, the CDR3 is TGTGCCAGCAGCTTAGTTGACCACACAGATACGCAGTATTTT. Amino acids: CASSLVDHTDTQYF. The chain is built from TRBV7-9 and TRBJ2-3; D remains unclear. Per germline, CDR1 SEHNR and CDR2 FQNEAQ (reference sequence). This CDR3 region has 14 residues. V was pared by 1 base and J by 2 bases, with 7 bases between.

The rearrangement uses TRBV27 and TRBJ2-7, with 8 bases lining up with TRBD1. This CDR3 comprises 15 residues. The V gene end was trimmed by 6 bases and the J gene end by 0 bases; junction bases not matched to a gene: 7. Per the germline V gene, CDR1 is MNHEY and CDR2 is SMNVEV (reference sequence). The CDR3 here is CASRFGTGTSYEQYF. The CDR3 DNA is TGTGCCAGCAGATTCGGGACAGGTACCTCCTACGAGCAGTACTTC.

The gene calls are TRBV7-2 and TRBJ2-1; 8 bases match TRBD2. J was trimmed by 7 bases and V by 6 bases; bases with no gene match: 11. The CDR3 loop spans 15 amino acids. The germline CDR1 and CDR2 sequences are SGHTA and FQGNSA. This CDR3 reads CASSGGYSGTNEQFF. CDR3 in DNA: TGTGCCAGCAGTGGGGGTTATAGCGGGACGAATGAGCAGTTCTTC. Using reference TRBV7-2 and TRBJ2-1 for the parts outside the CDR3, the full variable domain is GAGVSQSPSNKVTEKGKDVELRCDPISGHTALYWYRQSLGQGLEFLIYFQGNSAPDKSGLPSDRFSAERTGGSVSTLTIQRTQQEDSAVYLCASSGGYSGTNEQFFGPGTRLTVL.

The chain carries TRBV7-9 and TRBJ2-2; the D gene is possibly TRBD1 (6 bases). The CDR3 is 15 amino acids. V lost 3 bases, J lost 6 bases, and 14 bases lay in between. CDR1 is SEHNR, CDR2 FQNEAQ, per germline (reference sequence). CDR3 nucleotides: TGTGCCAGCAGCTTTAACAGGGTTGGTGCCGGGGAGCTGTTTTTT. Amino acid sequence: CASSFNRVGAGELFF.

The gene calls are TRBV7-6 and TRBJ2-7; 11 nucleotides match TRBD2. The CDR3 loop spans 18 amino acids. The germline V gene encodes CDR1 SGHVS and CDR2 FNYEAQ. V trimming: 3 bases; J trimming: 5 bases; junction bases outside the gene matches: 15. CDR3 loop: CASSFGGLAGNPRHEQYF. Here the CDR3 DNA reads TGTGCCAGCAGCTTCGGAGGACTAGCGGGTAATCCCCGCCACGAGCAGTACTTC. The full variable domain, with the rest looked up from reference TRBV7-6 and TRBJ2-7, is GAGVSQSPRYKVTKRGQDVALRCDPISGHVSLYWYRQALGQGPEFLTYFNYEAQQDKSGLPNDRFSAERPEGSISTLTIQRTEQRDSAMYRCASSFGGLAGNPRHEQYFGPGTRLTVT.

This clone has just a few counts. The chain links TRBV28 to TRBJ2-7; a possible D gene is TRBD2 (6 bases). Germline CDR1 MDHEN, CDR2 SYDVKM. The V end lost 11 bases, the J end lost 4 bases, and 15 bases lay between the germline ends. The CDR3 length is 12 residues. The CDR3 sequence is CASRSLAYEQYF. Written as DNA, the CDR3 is TGTGCCTCCCGGAGCCTAGCGTACGAGCAGTACTTC.

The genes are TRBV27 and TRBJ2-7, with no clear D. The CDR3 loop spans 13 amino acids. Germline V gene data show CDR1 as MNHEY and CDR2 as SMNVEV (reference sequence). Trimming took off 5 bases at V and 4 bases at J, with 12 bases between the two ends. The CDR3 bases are TGTGCCAGCAGTCGAGGCGGCGAATACGAGCAGTACTTC. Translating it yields CASSRGGEYEQYF.

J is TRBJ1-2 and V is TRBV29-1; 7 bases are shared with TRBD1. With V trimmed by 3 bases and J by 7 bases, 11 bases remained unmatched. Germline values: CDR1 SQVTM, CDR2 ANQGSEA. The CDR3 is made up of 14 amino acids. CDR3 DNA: TGCAGCGTTGAGACAGGGTTCCCCCTCTTTGGCTACACCTTC. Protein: CSVETGFPLFGYTF.

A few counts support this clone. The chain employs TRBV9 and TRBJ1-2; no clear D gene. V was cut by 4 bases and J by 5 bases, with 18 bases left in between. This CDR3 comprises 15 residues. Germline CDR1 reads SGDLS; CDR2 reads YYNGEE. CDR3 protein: CASSPDGRVLYGYTF. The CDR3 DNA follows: TGTGCCAGCAGCCCAGACGGCAGAGTACTATATGGCTACACCTTC. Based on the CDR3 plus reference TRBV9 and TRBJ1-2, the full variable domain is DSGVTQTPKHLITATGQRVTLRCSPRSGDLSVYWYQQSLDQGLQFLIQYYNGEERAKGNILERFSAQQFPDLHSELNLSSLELGDSALYFCASSPDGRVLYGYTFGSGTRLTVV.

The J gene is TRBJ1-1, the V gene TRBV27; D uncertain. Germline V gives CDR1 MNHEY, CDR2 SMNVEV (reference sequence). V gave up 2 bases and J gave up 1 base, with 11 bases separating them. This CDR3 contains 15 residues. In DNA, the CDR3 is TGTGCCAGCAGTTTAAATCACGGGTGGAACACTGAAGCTTTCTTT. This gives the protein CASSLNHGWNTEAFF.

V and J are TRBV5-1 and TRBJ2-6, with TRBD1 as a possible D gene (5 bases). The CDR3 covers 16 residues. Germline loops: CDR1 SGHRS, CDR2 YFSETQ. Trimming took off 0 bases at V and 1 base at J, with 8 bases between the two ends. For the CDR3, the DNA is TGCGCCAGCAGCTTGGCCGCAGGGTCTGGGGCCAACGTCCTGACTTTC. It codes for CASSLAAGSGANVLTF.

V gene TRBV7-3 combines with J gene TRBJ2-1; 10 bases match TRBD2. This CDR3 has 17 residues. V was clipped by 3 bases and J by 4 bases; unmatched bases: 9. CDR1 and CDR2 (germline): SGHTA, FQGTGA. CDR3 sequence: CASSFTGLAEIYNEQFF. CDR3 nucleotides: TGTGCCAGCAGCTTCACCGGACTAGCGGAAATATACAATGAGCAGTTCTTC.

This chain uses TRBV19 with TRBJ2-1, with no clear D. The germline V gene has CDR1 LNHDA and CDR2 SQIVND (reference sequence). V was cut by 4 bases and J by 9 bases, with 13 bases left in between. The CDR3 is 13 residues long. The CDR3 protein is CASSNPVYVEQFF. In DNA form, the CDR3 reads TGTGCCAGTAGTAATCCCGTTTACGTTGAGCAGTTCTTC.

The CDR3 coding sequence is TGTGCCAGCAGCCGTAACACAGGGAACCAAGAGACCCAGTACTTC. Translating it yields CASSRNTGNQETQYF. The genes are TRBV7-6 and TRBJ2-5; D perhaps matches TRBD1 (6 bases). Trimming took 5 bases from V and 0 from J, leaving 13 bases between them. The germline CDR1 and CDR2 sequences are SGHVS and FNYEAQ. The CDR3 is 15 amino acids.